The 27 T cell receptor beta chains in this list originate from one sample, sequenced in a study of T cell responses to AZD1222 COVID-19 vaccine (dated by TCRdb to the early 2020s). The library was obtained by the immunoSEQ multiplex PCR assay. Sourced from immuneACCESS, this table was stored by TCRdb with only in-frame sequences that have V and J called. A share of the clones is absent; for the studies checked, an unresolved V gene accounts for under half, and the remainder has no known explanation. The sample table contains about 96,000 clones; only one count was recorded for about 88% of them. The ten largest clones take up 1.6% of the sample. The intended sense of this specimen's time point label: baseline before first vaccination. This specimen was peripheral blood, taken on day 0 of AZD1222 vaccination. These receptors originate from an adult in good health.

This clone was detected once. The V gene is TRBV5-1, the J gene TRBJ1-4; maybe TRBD1 (5 bases). CDR1 and CDR2 (germline): SGHRS, YFSETQ. V was pared by 3 bases and J by 2 bases, with 11 bases between. This CDR3 contains 15 residues. For the CDR3, the DNA is TGCGCCAGCAGCTGGCGGGGCACCACTAATGAAAAACTGTTTTTT. Encoded protein: CASSWRGTTNEKLFF. Supplemented by reference TRBV5-1 and TRBJ1-4, the full variable domain reads KAGVTQTPRYLIKTRGQQVTLSCSPISGHRSVSWYQQTPGQGLQFLFEYFSETQRNKGNFPGRFSGRQFSNSRSEMNVSTLELGDSALYLCASSWRGTTNEKLFFGSGTQLSVL.

The genes are TRBV7-2 and TRBJ1-2; 11 bases are shared with TRBD1. The germline gives CDR1 SGHTA, CDR2 FQGNSA. The CDR3 loop spans 14 amino acids. The trim removed 0 bases at V and 7 bases at J, leaving 1 base unmatched. The DNA for the CDR3 is TGTGCCAGCAGCTTAGCCGGGACAGGGGGTGGCTACACCTTC. This codes for CASSLAGTGGGYTF.

This chain's CDR3 is CATSREQIYEQFF. DNA of the CDR3: TGTGCCACCAGCAGGGAACAAATCTATGAGCAGTTCTTC. The chain joins TRBV15 to TRBJ2-1, with D unresolved. This CDR3 comprises 13 residues. Looked up from germline, CDR1 is LNHNV and CDR2 is YYDKDF (reference sequence). The V end was cut by 3 bases, the J end by 8 bases, with 11 bases between.

DNA of the CDR3: TGTGCCAGCAGTTTTTCCGGGGAAGATACGCAGTATTTT. Its translation: CASSFSGEDTQYF. The chain couples TRBV27 to TRBJ2-3; a weak D match, TRBD2 (5 bases). CDR3 length: 13 residues. V lost 3 bases and J 5 bases, leaving 9 bases between the germline ends. CDR1 is MNHEY, CDR2 SMNVEV, per germline (reference sequence).

This chain uses TRBV7-3 with TRBJ1-6, with a weak D call TRBD1 (5 bases). In germline, CDR1 is SGHTA, CDR2 FQGTGA. V lost 3 bases, J lost 3 bases, and 12 bases lay in between. CDR3 length equals 16 residues. CDR3 sequence: CASSLGGTDYNSPLHF. In nucleotides, the CDR3 is TGTGCCAGCAGCTTGGGAGGGACCGACTATAATTCACCCCTCCACTTT.

The V and J genes are TRBV30 and TRBJ1-1; D might be TRBD1 (6 bases). CDR1 is GTSNPN, CDR2 SVGIG, per germline (reference sequence). This CDR3 is 11 amino acids long. Trimming pared 3 bases from V and 8 bases from J, leaving 10 bases between. The CDR3 protein is CAWRLDREAFF. The CDR3 DNA reads as TGTGCCTGGAGGTTGGACAGAGAAGCTTTCTTT.

The chain is built from TRBV7-8 and TRBJ1-1; D is possibly TRBD1 (6 bases). The germline V gene has CDR1 SGHVS and CDR2 FQNEAQ. The CDR3 has 15 residues. Trimming took off 2 bases at V and 4 bases at J, with 14 bases between the two ends. This CDR3 is CASSLWQGIGTEAFF. In DNA, the CDR3 is TGTGCCAGCAGCTTATGGCAGGGGATCGGCACTGAAGCTTTCTTT.

V and J are TRBV12-3 or TRBV12-4 and TRBJ1-1, with D hard to call. The CDR3 covers 12 residues. The V end lost 2 bases, the J end lost 4 bases, and 5 bases lay between the germline ends. The CDR3 here is CASSLISTEAFF. The DNA for the CDR3 is TGTGCCAGCAGTTTAATTTCCACTGAAGCTTTCTTT.

The rearrangement uses TRBV4-1 and TRBJ2-1; 9 bases are a match to TRBD1. The V segment lost 2 bases and the J segment 5 bases; nucleotides outside the gene matches: 7. This CDR3 has 16 residues. Germline lookup yields CDR1 MGHRA and CDR2 YSYEKL. Here the CDR3 reads CASSQKPGQGHNEQFF. The CDR3 region has the DNA TGCGCCAGCAGCCAAAAGCCGGGACAGGGACACAATGAGCAGTTCTTC.

The rearrangement uses TRBV5-1 and TRBJ2-1, with D tentatively TRBD2 (6 bases). V gave up 4 bases and J gave up 7 bases, with 12 bases separating them. The CDR3 contains 13 residues. Germline CDR1 reads SGHRS; CDR2 reads YFSETQ. The CDR3 is CASSPGTANEQFF. The CDR3 bases are TGCGCCAGCAGCCCCGGGACTGCTAATGAGCAGTTCTTC.

The chain combines TRBV3-1 (or the pseudogene TRBV3-2) with TRBJ1-1; D may be TRBD1 (6 bases). Germline V lookup: CDR1 LGHDT, CDR2 YNNKEL (reference sequence). The CDR3 length is 15 residues. Trimming removed 6 bases from V and 1 base from J, with 15 bases in between. The CDR3 spells CASSRDIVRNTEAFF. The CDR3 bases are TGTGCCAGCAGTCGGGACATTGTACGGAACACTGAAGCTTTCTTT.

The chain employs TRBV2 and TRBJ2-7; a weak D match, TRBD1 (5 bases). Germline V CDR1 and CDR2: SNHLY, FYNNEI. The CDR3 spans 15 residues. V was shortened by 4 bases and J by 4 bases, with 17 bases between the two germline ends. CDR3 in amino acids: CASSGSLGAWYEQYF. CDR3 nucleotides: TGTGCCAGCAGTGGGTCCTTAGGGGCTTGGTACGAGCAGTACTTC.

CDR3 nucleotide sequence: TGTGCCACCAGCAGAGATCGTACAGGGGGTGTGCAGTTCTTC. Protein sequence: CATSRDRTGGVQFF. J is TRBJ2-1 and V is TRBV15, with TRBD1 matching 8 bases. The ends lost 0 bases at V and 12 bases at J; junction bases unmatched: 7. This CDR3 is built from 14 residues. The germline V gene has CDR1 LNHNV and CDR2 YYDKDF (reference sequence).

The V and J genes are TRBV15 and TRBJ2-7; no clear D. Trimming took 0 bases from V and 1 from J, leaving 10 bases between them. The length of the CDR3 is 15 residues. Per germline, CDR1 LNHNV and CDR2 YYDKDF (reference sequence). The CDR3 DNA sequence: TGTGCCACCAGCAGAGATCCCCACGGTTCCTACGAGCAGTACTTC. Protein sequence: CATSRDPHGSYEQYF. Based on the CDR3 plus reference TRBV15 and TRBJ2-7, the full variable domain is DAMVIQNPRYQVTQFGKPVTLSCSQTLNHNVMYWYQQKSSQAPKLLFHYYDKDFNNEADTPDNFQSRRPNTSFCFLDIRSPGLGDTAMYLCATSRDPHGSYEQYFGPGTRLTVT.

The chain carries TRBV9 and TRBJ2-5; TRBD2 aligns across 12 bases. Germline trimming cut 3 bases from V and 4 bases from J; bases unmatched to any gene: 7. Germline CDR1 reads SGDLS; CDR2 reads YYNGEE. The CDR3 sequence is 16 residues long. CDR3 nucleotide sequence: TGTGCCAGCAGCGGACCTCCGGGACTAGCGGGAGAGACCCAGTACTTC. It yields the protein CASSGPPGLAGETQYF.

V gene TRBV7-3 combines with J gene TRBJ1-2; 7 positions agree with TRBD1. The CDR3 loop spans 17 amino acids. Germline loops: CDR1 SGHTA, CDR2 FQGTGA. J gave up 1 base and V 2 bases, and 10 bases lay outside the gene matches. For the CDR3, the DNA is TGTGCCAGCAGCTTAGGTGGGACAGCTGCTTTTAACTATGGCTACACCTTC. Translating it yields CASSLGGTAAFNYGYTF.

The chain has TRBV6-1 and TRBJ1-1, with TRBD1 matching 7 bases. The CDR3 spans 16 residues. The germline gives CDR1 MNHNS, CDR2 SASEGT. V was pared by 4 bases and J by 1 base, with 9 bases of the junction left unmatched. Here the CDR3 reads CASSVHGQAPNTEAFF. CDR3 bases: TGTGCCAGCAGTGTTCACGGACAGGCCCCGAACACTGAAGCTTTCTTT.

The V and J genes are TRBV5-6 and TRBJ1-2; maybe TRBD1 (5 bases). Germline V CDR1 and CDR2: SGHDT, YYEEEE. V was shortened by 1 base and J by 5 bases, with 18 bases between the two germline ends. The CDR3 has 16 residues. CDR3 sequence reads: CASSLIGGRAVYGYTF. Written as DNA, the CDR3 is TGTGCCAGCAGCTTGATAGGTGGCAGGGCAGTTTATGGCTACACCTTC.

The chain recombines TRBV11-2 with TRBJ1-1; TRBD1 matches at 8 bases. Trimming removed 4 bases from V and 10 bases from J; junction bases left unmatched: 11. The CDR3 extends over 14 amino acids. Germline CDR1 reads SGHAT; CDR2 reads FQNNGV. CDR3 in DNA: TGTGCCAGCAGCTCCGAGGGACAGGTTCTCGGAGCTTTCTTT. Translated, it gives CASSSEGQVLGAFF.

V and J are TRBV7-2 and TRBJ2-3, with D hard to call. The CDR3 contains 13 residues. V was pared by 5 bases and J by 10 bases, with 16 bases between. The germline V gene has CDR1 SGHTA and CDR2 FQGNSA. DNA for the CDR3: TGTGCCAGCAGCAATATTTACCCCCCTTCGCAGTATTTT. Its translation: CASSNIYPPSQYF.

The rearrangement uses TRBV18 and TRBJ1-3, with D unclear. The ends were cut back, 2 bases at V and 0 bases at J, with 8 bases in the middle. The CDR3 sequence is 15 residues long. Germline CDR1 reads KGHSH; CDR2 reads LQKENI. This CDR3 reads CASSPAASSGNTIYF. The CDR3 DNA reads as TGTGCCAGCTCACCAGCAGCAAGCTCTGGAAACACCATATATTTT.

This chain links TRBV4-3 with TRBJ2-7; D gene ambiguous. Germline V CDR1 and CDR2: LGHNA, YSLEER. This CDR3 has 14 residues. Between the trimmed V and J ends, which lost 0 bases and 0 bases, there was a span of 6 bases. CDR3 region: CASSQDRHSYEQYF. The CDR3 DNA reads TGCGCCAGCAGCCAAGATCGGCACTCCTACGAGCAGTACTTC.

V gene TRBV2 combines with J gene TRBJ2-3; a possible D gene is TRBD1 (6 bases). The CDR3 has 14 amino acids. CDR1 is SNHLY and CDR2 is FYNNEI in the germline V gene. The V end lost 7 bases, the J end lost 0 bases, and 11 bases lay between the germline ends. Here the CDR3 DNA reads TGTGCCAGCACAGCGCAGGGGAGCACAGATACGCAGTATTTT. The encoded protein is CASTAQGSTDTQYF.

The gene calls are TRBV28 and TRBJ1-5; D not resolved. Trimming left V 6 bases short and J 4 bases short, with 7 bases between. The length of the CDR3 is 12 residues. The germline V gene encodes CDR1 MDHEN and CDR2 SYDVKM. CDR3 bases: TGTGCCAGCAGGGAGAGGAATCAGCCCCAGCATTTT. This translates into CASRERNQPQHF.

In this sample, this clone turned up once. The chain has TRBV27 and TRBJ2-7; no clear D. The V gene's germline CDR1 is MNHEY and CDR2 SMNVEV (reference sequence). The CDR3 totals 11 residues. The V end was cut by 4 bases, the J end by 3 bases, with 4 bases between. The CDR3 coding sequence is TGTGCCAGCAGTTCCGACTACGAGCAGTACTTC. This gives the protein CASSSDYEQYF.

The rearrangement links TRBV7-2 to TRBJ1-1; D unclear. Per the germline V gene, CDR1 is SGHTA and CDR2 is FQGNSA. V was cut by 1 base and J by 4 bases, with 13 bases left in between. The CDR3 contains 15 residues. Here the CDR3 DNA reads TGTGCCAGCAGCTTAGTAAGACGAAGGAGCACTGAAGCTTTCTTT. It codes for CASSLVRRRSTEAFF.

V is TRBV29-1 and J is TRBJ1-2; tentative D call: TRBD1 (5 bases). There are 11 residues in the CDR3. CDR1 is SQVTM and CDR2 is ANQGSEA in the germline V gene. V was trimmed by 7 bases and J by 3 bases, leaving 9 bases between them. CDR3 bases: TGCAGCGCTGGGACGGACTATGGCTACACCTTC. Amino acids: CSAGTDYGYTF. The full variable domain, in which reference TRBV29-1 and TRBJ1-2 provide the parts outside the CDR3, is SAVISQKPSRDICQRGTSLTIQCQVDSQVTMMFWYRQQPGQSLTLIATANQGSEATYESGFVIDKFPISRPNLTFSTLTVSNMSPEDSSIYLCSAGTDYGYTFGSGTRLTVV.